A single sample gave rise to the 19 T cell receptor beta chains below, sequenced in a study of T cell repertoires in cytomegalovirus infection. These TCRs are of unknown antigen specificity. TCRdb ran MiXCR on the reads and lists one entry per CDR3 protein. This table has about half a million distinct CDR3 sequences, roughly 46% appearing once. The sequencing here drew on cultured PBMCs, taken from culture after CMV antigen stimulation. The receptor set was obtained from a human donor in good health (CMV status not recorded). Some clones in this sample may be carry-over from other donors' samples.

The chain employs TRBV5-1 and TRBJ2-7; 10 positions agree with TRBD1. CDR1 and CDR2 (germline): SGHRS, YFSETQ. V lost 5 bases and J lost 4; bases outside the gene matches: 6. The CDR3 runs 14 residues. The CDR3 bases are TGCGCCAGCAGACCGGGACAGGGGTGGTACGAGCAGTACTTC. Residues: CASRPGQGWYEQYF.

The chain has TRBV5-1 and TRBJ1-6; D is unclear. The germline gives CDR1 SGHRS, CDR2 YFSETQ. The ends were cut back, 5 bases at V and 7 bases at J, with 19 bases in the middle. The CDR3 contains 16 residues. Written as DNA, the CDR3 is TGCGCCAGCAGATTTGAGGTTCCCCCGGGGAATTCACCCCTCCACTTT. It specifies CASRFEVPPGNSPLHF.

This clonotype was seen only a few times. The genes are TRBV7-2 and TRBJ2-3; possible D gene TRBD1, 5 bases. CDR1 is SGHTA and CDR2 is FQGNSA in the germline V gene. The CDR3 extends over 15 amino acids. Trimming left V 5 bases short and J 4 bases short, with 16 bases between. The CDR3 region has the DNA TGTGCCAGCAGCGCCCTGGGGCTGGGGCCAGATACGCAGTATTTT. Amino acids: CASSALGLGPDTQYF.

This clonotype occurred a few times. The chain's CDR3 is CASSYKNSPLHF. The CDR3 DNA sequence: TGTGCCAGCAGTTATAAGAATTCACCCCTCCACTTT. This chain links TRBV6-5 with TRBJ1-6; no firm D call. Germline assignment: CDR1 MNHEY and CDR2 SVGAGI. The CDR3 runs 12 residues. The germline V and J ends were trimmed by 3 bases and 7 bases, with 4 bases remaining between them.

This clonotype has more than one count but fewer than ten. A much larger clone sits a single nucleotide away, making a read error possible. The CDR3 bases are TGTGCCAGCACCTTATATAATTCACCCCTCCACTTT. Protein sequence: CASTLYNSPLHF. The chain recombines TRBV11-2 with TRBJ1-6; D gene uncertain. The CDR3 totals 12 residues. CDR1 is SGHAT, CDR2 FQNNGV, per germline.

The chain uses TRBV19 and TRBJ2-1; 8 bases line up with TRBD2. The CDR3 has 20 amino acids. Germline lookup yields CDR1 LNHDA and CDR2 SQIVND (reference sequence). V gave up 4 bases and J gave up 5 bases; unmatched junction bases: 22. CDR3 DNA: TGTGCCAGTAGTAGGTCTAAAACCGGGGGGGCCGGTAGGTACGACAATGAGCAGTTCTTC. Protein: CASSRSKTGGAGRYDNEQFF.

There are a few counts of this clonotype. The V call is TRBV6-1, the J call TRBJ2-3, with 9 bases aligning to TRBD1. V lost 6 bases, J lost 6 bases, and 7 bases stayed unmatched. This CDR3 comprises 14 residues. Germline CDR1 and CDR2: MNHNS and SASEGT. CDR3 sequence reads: CASRTGTGTDTQYF. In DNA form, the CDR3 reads TGTGCCAGCAGGACCGGGACAGGGACTGATACGCAGTATTTT.

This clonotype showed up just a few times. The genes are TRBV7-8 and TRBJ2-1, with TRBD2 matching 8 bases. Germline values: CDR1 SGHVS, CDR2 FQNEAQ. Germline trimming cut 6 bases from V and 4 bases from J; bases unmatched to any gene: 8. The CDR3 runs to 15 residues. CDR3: CASSSKRERYNEQFF. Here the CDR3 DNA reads TGTGCCAGCAGTTCTAAGCGGGAGAGGTACAATGAGCAGTTCTTC.

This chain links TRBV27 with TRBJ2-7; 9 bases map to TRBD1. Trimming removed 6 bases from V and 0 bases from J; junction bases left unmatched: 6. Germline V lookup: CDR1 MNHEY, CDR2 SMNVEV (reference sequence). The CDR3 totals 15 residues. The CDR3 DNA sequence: TGTGCCAGCAGGGTGGGACAGGGTAGCTCCTACGAGCAGTACTTC. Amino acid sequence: CASRVGQGSSYEQYF.

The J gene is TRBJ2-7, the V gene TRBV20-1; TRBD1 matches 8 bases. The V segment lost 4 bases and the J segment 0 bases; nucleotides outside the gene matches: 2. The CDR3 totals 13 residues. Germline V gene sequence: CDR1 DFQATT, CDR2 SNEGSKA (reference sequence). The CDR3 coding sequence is TGCAGTGCTAAACAGGGGGACTCCTACGAGCAGTACTTC. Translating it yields CSAKQGDSYEQYF.

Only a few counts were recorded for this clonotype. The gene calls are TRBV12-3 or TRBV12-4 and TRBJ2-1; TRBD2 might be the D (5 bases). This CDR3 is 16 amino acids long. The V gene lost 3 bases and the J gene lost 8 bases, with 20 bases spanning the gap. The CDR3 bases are TGTGCCAGCAGTTTGGGCCGGCACGATCACGGGGATGAGCAGTTCTTC. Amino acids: CASSLGRHDHGDEQFF.

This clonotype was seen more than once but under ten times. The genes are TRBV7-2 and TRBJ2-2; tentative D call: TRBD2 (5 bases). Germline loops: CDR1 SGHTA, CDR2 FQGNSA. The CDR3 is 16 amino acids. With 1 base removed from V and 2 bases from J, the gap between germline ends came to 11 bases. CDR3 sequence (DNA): TGTGCCAGCAGCTTAGTTCGAGCGGATAACACCGGGGAGCTGTTTTTT. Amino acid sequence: CASSLVRADNTGELFF. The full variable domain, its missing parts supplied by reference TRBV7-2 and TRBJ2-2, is GAGVSQSPSNKVTEKGKDVELRCDPISGHTALYWYRQSLGQGLEFLIYFQGNSAPDKSGLPSDRFSAERTGGSVSTLTIQRTQQEDSAVYLCASSLVRADNTGELFFGEGSRLTVL.

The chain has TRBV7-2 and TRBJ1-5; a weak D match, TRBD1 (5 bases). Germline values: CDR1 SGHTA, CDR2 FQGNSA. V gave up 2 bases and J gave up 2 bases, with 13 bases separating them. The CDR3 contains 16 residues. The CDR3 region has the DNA TGTGCCAGCAGCTTACTTGGGGCGGGGGGCAATCAGCCCCAGCATTTT. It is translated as CASSLLGAGGNQPQHF.

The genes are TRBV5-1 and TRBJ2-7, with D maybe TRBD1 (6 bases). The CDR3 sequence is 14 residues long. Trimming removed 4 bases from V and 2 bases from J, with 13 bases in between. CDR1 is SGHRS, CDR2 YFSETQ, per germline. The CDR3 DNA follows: TGCGCCAGCAGCATTGGGACACTTACCTACGAGCAGTACTTC. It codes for CASSIGTLTYEQYF.

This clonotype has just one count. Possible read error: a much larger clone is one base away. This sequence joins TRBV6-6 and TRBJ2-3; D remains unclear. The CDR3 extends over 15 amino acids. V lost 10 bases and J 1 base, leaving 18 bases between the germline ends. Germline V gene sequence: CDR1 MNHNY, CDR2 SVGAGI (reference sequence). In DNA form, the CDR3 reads TGTGCCACCCAAAAGGGAACAATGGGCACAGATACGCAGTATTTT. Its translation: CATQKGTMGTDTQYF.

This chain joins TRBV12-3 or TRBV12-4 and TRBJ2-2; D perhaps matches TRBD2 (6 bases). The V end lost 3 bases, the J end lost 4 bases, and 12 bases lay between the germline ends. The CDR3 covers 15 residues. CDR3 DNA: TGTGCCAGCAGTTTGGTCGGGAGAATCACCGGGGAGCTGTTTTTT. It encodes CASSLVGRITGELFF.

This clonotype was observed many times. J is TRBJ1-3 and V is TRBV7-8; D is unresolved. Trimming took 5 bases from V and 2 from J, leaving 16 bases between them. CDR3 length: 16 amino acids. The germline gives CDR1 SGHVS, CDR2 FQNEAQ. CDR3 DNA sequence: TGTGCCAGCAGCCCCGGACTTAGGCGGACTGGAAACACCATATATTTT. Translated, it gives CASSPGLRRTGNTIYF.

CDR3 protein: CASSYGGRNTEAFF. For the CDR3, the DNA is TGTGCCAGCAGTTACGGGGGGCGGAACACTGAAGCTTTCTTT. The chain uses TRBV6-2 or TRBV6-3 and TRBJ1-1; a possible D gene is TRBD1 (6 bases). The CDR3 extends over 14 amino acids. CDR1 and CDR2 from the germline V gene are MNHEY and SVGEGT. V was pared by 2 bases and J by 1 base, with 8 bases between.

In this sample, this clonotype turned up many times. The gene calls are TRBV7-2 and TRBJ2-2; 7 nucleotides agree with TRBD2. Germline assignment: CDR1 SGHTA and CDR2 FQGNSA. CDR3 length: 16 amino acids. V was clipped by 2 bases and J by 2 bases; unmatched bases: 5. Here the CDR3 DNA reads TGTGCCAGCAGCTTACAGGCTAGCGGTAACACCGGGGAGCTGTTTTTT. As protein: CASSLQASGNTGELFF.